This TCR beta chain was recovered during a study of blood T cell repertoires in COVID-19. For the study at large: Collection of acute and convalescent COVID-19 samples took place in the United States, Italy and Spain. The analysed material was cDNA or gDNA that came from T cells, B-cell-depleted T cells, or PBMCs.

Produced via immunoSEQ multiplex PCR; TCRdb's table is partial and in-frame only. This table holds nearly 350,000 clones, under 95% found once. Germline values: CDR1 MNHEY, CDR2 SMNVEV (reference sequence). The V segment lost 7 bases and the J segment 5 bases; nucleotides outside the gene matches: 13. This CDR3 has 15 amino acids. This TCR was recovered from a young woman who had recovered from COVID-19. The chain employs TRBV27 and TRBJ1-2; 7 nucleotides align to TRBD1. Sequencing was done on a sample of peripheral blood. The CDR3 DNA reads TGTGCCAGCACCCTCCTGCAAGGGGGCGCTTATGGCTACACCTTC. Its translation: CASTLLQGGAYGYTF.